A single sample is the source of the 27 T cell receptor beta chains below, sequenced in a study of identical twins. One entry per CDR3 protein results from TCRdb running MiXCR on the 5' RACE reads. The table shows about 530,000 distinct CDR3 sequences, with about 16% occurring only once. These data are also associated with another study on yellow fever vaccine responses in identical twins.

The sample taken for sequencing was CD4+ T cells sorted from blood. These receptors were taken from a woman under 30 in good health.

This clonotype was seen more than once but under ten times. The rearrangement uses TRBV18 and TRBJ2-7; D tentatively fits TRBD1 or TRBD2 (5 bases each). The V end lost 0 bases, the J end lost 5 bases, and 8 bases lay between the germline ends. CDR1 and CDR2 from the germline V gene are KGHSH and LQKENI. The CDR3 extends over 13 amino acids. Written as DNA, the CDR3 is TGTGCCAGCTCACCACCCATGGGGGACGAGCAGTACTTC. Amino acid sequence: CASSPPMGDEQYF. The whole variable domain, filled in from reference TRBV18 and TRBJ2-7, reads NAGVMQNPRHLVRRRGQEARLRCSPMKGHSHVYWYRQLPEEGLKFMVYLQKENIIDESGMPKERFSAEFPKEGPSILRIQQVVRGDSAAYFCASSPPMGDEQYFGPGTRLTVT.

A few counts support this clonotype. This chain joins TRBV5-1 and TRBJ2-7; 10 bases are a match to TRBD1. Germline-derived CDR1 and CDR2 are SGHRS and YFSETQ. V trimming: 4 bases; J trimming: 6 bases; junction bases outside the gene matches: 10. This CDR3 spans 15 amino acids. The CDR3 nucleotides are TGCGCCAGCAGCCCAGGGACAGGGGACTACGGCGAGCAGTACGTC. This encodes CASSPGTGDYGEQYV.

V and J are TRBV6-1 and TRBJ2-2; 7 bases align to TRBD2. V trimming: 4 bases; J trimming: 5 bases; junction bases outside the gene matches: 13. The CDR3 totals 17 residues. Germline assignment: CDR1 MNHNS and CDR2 SASEGT. DNA for the CDR3: TGTGCCAGCAGTGCCCTCCCCGCCGGGACTAAAACCGGGGAGCTGTTTTTT. Protein sequence: CASSALPAGTKTGELFF.

The CDR3 coding sequence is TGTGCCAGCAGCGACCCTGGAGGTGGGGACACTGAAGCTTTCTTT. It is translated as CASSDPGGGDTEAFF. The chain links TRBV14 to TRBJ1-1; D call uncertain. Looked up from germline, CDR1 is SGHDN and CDR2 is FVKESK. V lost 5 bases and J lost 3, with 16 bases in between. The CDR3 is 15 amino acids. The full variable domain, with the rest looked up from reference TRBV14 and TRBJ1-1, is EAGVTQFPSHSVIEKGQTVTLRCDPISGHDNLYWYRRVMGKEIKFLLHFVKESKQDESGMPNNRFLAERTGGTYSTLKVQPAELEDSGVYFCASSDPGGGDTEAFFGQGTRLTVV.

For the CDR3, the DNA is TGCGCCAGCAGCCTGGGATCGGGGTTCTCCTCCTACGAGCAGTACTTC. It encodes CASSLGSGFSSYEQYF. The chain employs TRBV5-1 and TRBJ2-7, with D possibly TRBD2 on 5 matching bases. CDR1 and CDR2 from the germline V gene are SGHRS and YFSETQ. The CDR3 spans 16 residues. V lost 4 bases, J lost 0 bases, and 17 bases lay in between.

This clonotype was seen more than once but under ten times. The chain is built from TRBV6-1 and TRBJ2-3; TRBD2 is a possible D gene (5 bases). The germline CDR1 and CDR2 sequences are MNHNS and SASEGT. The CDR3 is 16 residues long. V was clipped by 3 bases and J by 2 bases, with 15 bases between them. CDR3 loop: CASSELQRFNTDTQYF. DNA for the CDR3: TGTGCCAGCAGTGAGCTCCAGCGGTTCAACACAGATACGCAGTATTTT.

This clonotype has only a few counts. The V call is TRBV5-1, the J call TRBJ2-7; D may be TRBD2 (6 bases). Germline CDR1 is SGHRS and CDR2 is YFSETQ. V was shortened by 1 base and J by 3 bases, with 8 bases between the two germline ends. The CDR3 sequence is 13 residues long. In DNA, the CDR3 is TGCGCCAGCAGCTTGCTAGCGAACTACGAGCAGTACTTC. Translated: CASSLLANYEQYF.

This clonotype was picked up a small number of times. The chain is built from TRBV24-1 and TRBJ2-3; no definite D call. Germline CDR1 is KGHDR and CDR2 is SFDVKD. V was shortened by 8 bases and J by 0 bases, with 5 bases between the two germline ends. The CDR3 is 12 residues long. CDR3 protein: CATKDSTDTQYF. The CDR3 region has the DNA TGTGCCACCAAAGACAGCACAGATACGCAGTATTTT.

This rearrangement joins TRBV28 to TRBJ2-4; TRBD1 or TRBD2 may be the D gene (6 bases each). V was trimmed by 4 bases and J by 2 bases, leaving 21 bases between them. Per germline, CDR1 MDHEN and CDR2 SYDVKM. The CDR3 is 18 amino acids. CDR3 in amino acids: CASSSPSTGLTTKNIQYF. CDR3 DNA sequence: TGTGCCAGCAGTTCCCCTTCGACAGGACTAACCACCAAAAACATTCAGTACTTC.

This clonotype was counted at least ten times. The chain has TRBV24-1 and TRBJ2-1, with D possibly TRBD2 on 6 matching bases. The V end was cut by 4 bases, the J end by 9 bases, with 15 bases between. The germline V gene has CDR1 KGHDR and CDR2 SFDVKD. This CDR3 has 14 amino acids. The CDR3 protein is CATSDQAGRSEQFF. The DNA for the CDR3 is TGTGCCACCAGTGACCAGGCGGGGAGGAGTGAGCAGTTCTTC.

The chain is built from TRBV11-2 and TRBJ2-2; TRBD2 matches 12 bases. The CDR3 is 18 residues long. The junction had 9 bases not matched to a gene; V was cut back by 2 bases and J by 5 bases. Per the germline V gene, CDR1 is SGHAT and CDR2 is FQNNGV. The CDR3 DNA sequence: TGTGCCAGCAGCTTAAGTCTAGCGGGAGGGCCGGTAACCGGGGAGCTGTTTTTT. The encoded protein is CASSLSLAGGPVTGELFF. Supplemented by reference TRBV11-2 and TRBJ2-2, the full variable domain reads EAGVAQSPRYKIIEKRQSVAFWCNPISGHATLYWYQQILGQGPKLLIQFQNNGVVDDSQLPKDRFSAERLKGVDSTLKIQPAKLEDSAVYLCASSLSLAGGPVTGELFFGEGSRLTVL.

CDR3 sequence: CASSVRDRETQYF. The CDR3 nucleotides are TGTGCCAGCAGTGTCCGGGATCGAGAGACCCAGTACTTC. V and J are TRBV2 and TRBJ2-5; the D gene is possibly TRBD2 (5 bases). There are 13 residues in the CDR3. The ends were cut back, 4 bases at V and 4 bases at J, with 10 bases in the middle. CDR1 is SNHLY, CDR2 FYNNEI, per germline.

The DNA of the CDR3 is TGCGCCAGCAGCTTACAGCCGGGGGAGTGGGAGGAGCTGTTTTTT. Its translation: CASSLQPGEWEELFF. The chain recombines TRBV4-1 with TRBJ2-2, with TRBD2 as a possible D gene (6 bases). The CDR3 is made up of 15 amino acids. Trimming shortened V by 5 bases and J by 10 bases, and 20 bases separated the two germline ends. Germline-derived CDR1 and CDR2 are MGHRA and YSYEKL.

The chain is built from TRBV20-1 and TRBJ2-1; the D is unclear. V gave up 1 base and J gave up 0 bases, with 13 bases separating them. This CDR3 has 16 amino acids. The V gene's germline CDR1 is DFQATT and CDR2 SNEGSKA (reference sequence). CDR3 loop: CSARAERRTSYNEQFF. The CDR3 nucleotides are TGCAGTGCTAGAGCCGAGCGTAGGACCTCCTACAATGAGCAGTTCTTC.

This clonotype was observed many times. The V call is TRBV12-3 or TRBV12-4, the J call TRBJ2-3; 8 nucleotides align to TRBD2. The V and J ends lost 6 bases and 1 base, in that order; junction bases with no gene match: 9. This CDR3 has 16 residues. CDR3 bases: TGTGCCAGCAGCCCCCGCGGGGGGTTGGGCACAGATACGCAGTATTTT. The encoded protein is CASSPRGGLGTDTQYF.

This clonotype was recorded many times. This chain uses TRBV12-3 or TRBV12-4 with TRBJ2-3, with 15 bases lining up with TRBD2. V shed 7 bases, J shed 2 bases, and the junction held 7 bases outside the gene matches. The CDR3 runs to 17 residues. The CDR3 DNA reads as TGTGCCAGCACTCCGGGACTAGCGGGAGGAGACACAGATACGCAGTATTTT. Translated, it gives CASTPGLAGGDTDTQYF.

The J gene is TRBJ2-1, the V gene TRBV11-2; 11 nucleotides line up with TRBD2. This CDR3 region has 16 residues. CDR1 and CDR2 from the germline V gene are SGHAT and FQNNGV. After removal of 4 bases from V and 4 bases from J, the junction contained 6 bases not matched to a gene. DNA of the CDR3: TGTGCCAGCAGCTCCAACCTAGCGGGGGGATACAATGAGCAGTTCTTC. This encodes CASSSNLAGGYNEQFF.

This chain connects TRBV11-2 to TRBJ2-1, with TRBD2 identical over 11 bases. V dropped 3 bases and J dropped 10; count of bases not matched to a gene: 11. Germline V gene data show CDR1 as SGHAT and CDR2 as FQNNGV. The CDR3 is 16 residues long. For the CDR3, the DNA is TGTGCCAGCAGCTTCTTCGGGACTAGCGGAACCCCCGAGCAGTTCTTC. Residues: CASSFFGTSGTPEQFF.

V is TRBV2 and J is TRBJ2-1, with TRBD2 matching 7 bases. CDR1 SNHLY and CDR2 FYNNEI come from the germline V gene. The ends lost 4 bases at V and 14 bases at J; junction bases unmatched: 5. This CDR3 is 11 amino acids long. CDR3 sequence: CASSVSGAEFF. CDR3 DNA: TGTGCCAGCAGTGTAAGCGGGGCGGAGTTCTTC.

CDR3 in amino acids: CASSLPVGDREQYF. The CDR3 nucleotides are TGTGCCAGCAGTTTACCCGTGGGAGATAGAGAGCAGTACTTC. The rearrangement uses TRBV28 and TRBJ2-7; D might be TRBD2 (5 bases). Germline V gene data show CDR1 as MDHEN and CDR2 as SYDVKM. The CDR3 has 14 amino acids. Trimming shortened V by 2 bases and J by 7 bases, and 15 bases separated the two germline ends.

This clonotype was observed a handful of times. The rearrangement links TRBV5-1 to TRBJ2-2, with TRBD1 as a possible D gene (6 bases). Germline V gene sequence: CDR1 SGHRS, CDR2 YFSETQ. This CDR3 comprises 16 residues. Deletions cut 4 bases from V and 0 bases from J, with 13 bases between. This chain's CDR3 is CASSPGDRTNTGELFF. CDR3 coding DNA: TGCGCCAGCAGCCCAGGGGACCGAACGAACACCGGGGAGCTGTTTTTT.

The chain employs TRBV28 and TRBJ2-1; TRBD2 is a possible D gene (7 bases). In germline, CDR1 is MDHEN, CDR2 SYDVKM. V shed 6 bases and J shed 7 bases, with 19 bases lying between them. The CDR3 is made up of 15 amino acids. The CDR3 sequence: CASRSSVGGRNEQFF. Written as DNA, the CDR3 is TGTGCCAGCAGATCTAGCGTCGGGGGGCGTAATGAGCAGTTCTTC.

This clonotype occurred a few times. The chain carries TRBV7-9 and TRBJ2-1; 9 nucleotides line up with TRBD2. CDR3 length equals 16 residues. The germline V gene encodes CDR1 SEHNR and CDR2 FQNEAQ (reference sequence). V lost 6 bases, J lost 3 bases, and 9 bases stayed unmatched. CDR3 sequence reads: CASSRPLAGLYNEQFF. For the CDR3, the DNA is TGTGCCAGCAGTCGACCTCTAGCGGGACTCTACAATGAGCAGTTCTTC. Based on the CDR3 plus reference TRBV7-9 and TRBJ2-1, the full variable domain is DTGVSQNPRHKITKRGQNVTFRCDPISEHNRLYWYRQTLGQGPEFLTYFQNEAQLEKSRLLSDRFSAERPKGSFSTLEIQRTEQGDSAMYLCASSRPLAGLYNEQFFGPGTRLTVL.

The sample holds many counts of this clonotype. V is TRBV12-3 or TRBV12-4 and J is TRBJ1-2, with TRBD1 matching 10 bases. V shed 2 bases and J 8 bases; nucleotides not matched to a gene: 5. This CDR3 is 14 amino acids long. In nucleotides, the CDR3 is TGTGCCAGCAGTTTATCCGGGACAGGGGTCGGCTACACCTTC. This gives the protein CASSLSGTGVGYTF.

V and J are TRBV7-7 and TRBJ2-1; D may be TRBD2 (6 bases). This CDR3 has 15 amino acids. V was shortened by 5 bases and J by 0 bases, with 11 bases between the two germline ends. Germline V gene data show CDR1 as SSHAT and CDR2 as FNYEAQ (reference sequence). CDR3 region: CASSRLASSYNEQFF. As DNA, the CDR3 is TGTGCCAGCAGCCGGCTAGCGAGCTCCTACAATGAGCAGTTCTTC.

This clonotype was recorded a few times. V gene TRBV24-1 combines with J gene TRBJ2-4; D is possibly TRBD1 (6 bases). The germline CDR1 and CDR2 sequences are KGHDR and SFDVKD. The CDR3 is 14 residues long. V dropped 4 bases and J dropped 1 base, with 7 bases sitting between them. CDR3 residues: CATSDDRAKNIQYF. The CDR3 nucleotides read TGTGCCACCAGTGACGACAGGGCCAAAAACATTCAGTACTTC.

This clonotype was counted only a few times. The chain joins TRBV11-2 to TRBJ2-1; possibly TRBD2 for D (6 bases). Per germline, CDR1 SGHAT and CDR2 FQNNGV. V lost 5 bases to trimming and J lost 14 bases, with 25 bases between them. The CDR3 totals 15 residues. CDR3: CASSAVRFGRDRKFF. For the CDR3, the DNA is TGTGCCAGCAGCGCGGTACGGTTCGGGCGGGACCGGAAGTTCTTC.